This TCR beta chain was recorded in a study of shared clonotypes between healthy human individuals. Germline V CDR1 and CDR2: SGHDT, YYEEEE. There are 14 residues in the CDR3. Deletions cut 3 bases from V and 2 bases from J, with 8 bases between. General observations from the study: Across a handful of donors, naive CD4 shared about 5%, naive CD8 more than 3%, memory CD4 roughly 2.3%, memory CD8 0.4% to 0.5%. Owing to a small donor count, the genetic and exposure-history diversity represented was limited.

In the naive CD8 group, cells lacked CD45RO and were positively selected for CCR7, so terminally differentiated effector memory CD45RA+ cells were left out. Each of the donors was a healthy adult who was HIV-negative and had not had a recent acute infection or vaccination. Clones were read by immunoSEQ multiplex PCR, and TCRdb kept only the in-frame ones, dropping some. Among about 2 million clones listed, roughly 95% were seen once. Details on this clone: Its cognate antigen is unknown.

The source is a man aged 18 to 35 in good health. The chain couples TRBV5-6 to TRBJ2-2; D might be TRBD1 (6 bases). Sequencing was done on a sample of naive CD8+ T cells sorted from blood. This CDR3 is CASSSGVNTGELFF. The CDR3 DNA follows: TGTGCCAGCAGCTCAGGGGTAAACACCGGGGAGCTGTTTTTT.